This section outlines one T cell receptor beta chain sequence together with its context. Its antigen remains unidentified. Qualities for individual bases were not recorded, and no much larger clone is one base off. In the prospective study, participants were roughly 18 to 90 years old, resided in 20 to 30 geographic areas of the United States, and were enrolled through a virtual design. To assign participants to cohorts, the prospective study relied on clinical history that participants themselves reported in a screening survey and a study questionnaire. Recovered participants in ImmuneRACE Cohort 3 were defined by two consecutive negative NP/OP PCR tests, clearance by a healthcare professional, or resolution of symptoms. In the prospective study, whole blood, serum and a nasopharyngeal or oropharyngeal swab were collected from each participant by mobile phlebotomists. Prospective study participants could optionally give additional blood draws and questionnaires over an approximately 2-month period. Before DNA extraction, prospective study blood samples were shipped either frozen or at room temperature.

TCRbeta CDR3 regions were amplified from genomic DNA using the immunoSEQ Assay, a bias-controlled multiplex PCR. Regarding the original processing steps: Within the assay, amplification of reference gene primers was used to estimate how many nucleated cells each sample contained. To quantify the absolute abundance of each unique TCRbeta CDR3 rearrangement, sequence reads were collapsed and filtered. For each sample, productive Simpson clonality was calculated as the square root of Simpson's diversity index over productive rearrangements. TCRdb provides this immuneACCESS table in a form limited to in-frame rearrangements. Some clones are lacking; in checked studies, under half of them reflect an unresolved V gene, and why the rest are absent is not known. V, J and clone size are those of that table, while D and trimming were read from the DNA. Within this sample are 150,000 or so clones, with more than 70% of them counted one time only. Around a sixth of the sample belongs to the ten largest clones.

This specimen comes from a study of blood T cell repertoires in COVID-19 (TCRdb year 2020). Study-wide context: Samples from collaborators originated in the United States, Italy and Spain and spanned both the acute and convalescent phases of COVID-19. The repertoires were released in a freely available public database meant as a resource for research on the immune response to SARS-CoV-2. Nearly every sample came with metadata listing a de-identified subject ID, COVID-19 status, age in years and sex. Where HLA class I and class II types were available, the types were taken from metadata supplied by the sample provider, not from assay-based typing. The dataset comprised deeply sampled blood TCRbeta repertoires from subjects exposed to, actively infected with, or recovered from COVID-19. The prospective study material was composed of cDNA or gDNA derived from T cells, B-cell-depleted T cells, or PBMCs. The samples were drawn from two sources: the first 160 participants of the ongoing ImmuneRACE study, and 1,254 subjects contributed by 6 global collaborators.

General study outcomes and caveats: Clinical and demographic metadata were provided uncurated, with the amount varying by source and participant.

CDR1 and CDR2, looked up from the germline V gene (reference sequence), are LGHDT and YNNKEL. From its cysteine to its phenylalanine, the CDR3 spans 15 amino acids. Only the CDR3 region is kept as DNA, spanning 45 bases read in frame from base 1. V and J lose 0 bases and 4 bases, and a span of 12 bases separates them. The source is a man between 60 and 75 years old who had recovered from COVID-19. This sequence uses TRBV3-1 (or the pseudogene TRBV3-2) and TRBJ1-1; the D gene lacks a confident call. The source material was PBMCs or T cells enriched from blood (not recorded which). The CDR3: CASSQDEVRGTEAFF. The sequence in DNA is TGTGCCAGCAGCCAAGACGAGGTCCGGGGCACTGAAGCTTTCTTT.